This T cell receptor (beta chain) originates from a study of blood T cell repertoires in COVID-19. In the study overall: Whether acute or convalescent, the COVID-19 samples came from the United States, Italy and Spain.

This CDR3 comprises 13 residues. The germline V gene has CDR1 SQVTM and CDR2 ANQGSEA. Trimming cost V 5 bases and J 3 bases; bases outside gene matches: 2. The data were produced by immunoSEQ multiplex PCR, yet TCRdb's version contains in-frame clones alone and is incomplete. Of approximately 220,000 clones listed, over 70% are singletons. This chain links TRBV29-1 with TRBJ1-2, with 11 bases identical to TRBD1. Sequencing input: peripheral blood. This TCR came from a woman in her forties or fifties with acute or convalescent COVID-19. The CDR3 here is CSVPGQGDYGYTF. The CDR3 coding sequence is TGCAGCGTTCCGGGACAGGGGGACTATGGCTACACCTTC.